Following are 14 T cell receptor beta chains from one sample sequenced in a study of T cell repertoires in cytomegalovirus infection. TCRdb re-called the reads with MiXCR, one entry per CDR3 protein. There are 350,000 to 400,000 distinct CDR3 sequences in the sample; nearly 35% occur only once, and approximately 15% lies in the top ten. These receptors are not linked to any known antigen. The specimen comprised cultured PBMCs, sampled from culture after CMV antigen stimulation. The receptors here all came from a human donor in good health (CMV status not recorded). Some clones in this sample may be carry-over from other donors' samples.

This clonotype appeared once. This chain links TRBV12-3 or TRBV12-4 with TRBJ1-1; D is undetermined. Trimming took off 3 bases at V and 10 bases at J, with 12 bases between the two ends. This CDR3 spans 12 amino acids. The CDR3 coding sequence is TGTGCCAGCAGTTTGGGCGCCGGTGGAGCTTTCTTT. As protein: CASSLGAGGAFF.

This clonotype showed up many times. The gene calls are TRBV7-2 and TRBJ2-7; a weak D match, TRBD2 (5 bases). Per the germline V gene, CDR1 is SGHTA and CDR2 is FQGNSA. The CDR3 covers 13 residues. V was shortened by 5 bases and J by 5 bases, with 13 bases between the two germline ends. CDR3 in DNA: TGTGCCAGCAGCCCTAGGAGGAGAGACGAGCAGTACTTC. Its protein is CASSPRRRDEQYF.

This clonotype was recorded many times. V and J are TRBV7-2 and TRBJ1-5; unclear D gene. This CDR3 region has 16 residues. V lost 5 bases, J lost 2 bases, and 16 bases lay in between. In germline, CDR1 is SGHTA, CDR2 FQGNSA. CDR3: CASSVGGLVRNQPQHF. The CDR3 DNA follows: TGTGCCAGCAGCGTGGGAGGGCTGGTGCGCAATCAGCCCCAGCATTTT.

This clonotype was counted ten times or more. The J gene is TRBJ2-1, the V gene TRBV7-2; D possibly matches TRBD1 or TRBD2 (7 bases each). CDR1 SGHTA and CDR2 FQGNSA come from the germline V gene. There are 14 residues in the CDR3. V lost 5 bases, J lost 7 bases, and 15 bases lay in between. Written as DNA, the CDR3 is TGTGCCAGCAGCCCAGGGGGGGCGCGAAATGAGCAGTTCTTC. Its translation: CASSPGGARNEQFF. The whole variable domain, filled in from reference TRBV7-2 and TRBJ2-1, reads GAGVSQSPSNKVTEKGKDVELRCDPISGHTALYWYRQSLGQGLEFLIYFQGNSAPDKSGLPSDRFSAERTGGSVSTLTIQRTQQEDSAVYLCASSPGGARNEQFFGPGTRLTVL.

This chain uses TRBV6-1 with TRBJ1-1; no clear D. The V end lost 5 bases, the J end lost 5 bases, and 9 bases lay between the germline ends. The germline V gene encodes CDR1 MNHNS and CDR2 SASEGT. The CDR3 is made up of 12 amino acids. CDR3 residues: CASSYDTTEAFF. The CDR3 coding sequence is TGTGCCAGCAGTTACGATACAACTGAAGCTTTCTTT.

The CDR3 bases are TGCAGTGCTAGACACCCGGGACTAGCGGGAGTCGAGCAGTTCTTC. It codes for CSARHPGLAGVEQFF. This sequence joins TRBV20-1 and TRBJ2-1; 14 nucleotides line up with TRBD2. Germline CDR1 reads DFQATT; CDR2 reads SNEGSKA (reference sequence). V lost 2 bases and J lost 10; bases outside the gene matches: 7. The CDR3 sequence is 15 residues long.

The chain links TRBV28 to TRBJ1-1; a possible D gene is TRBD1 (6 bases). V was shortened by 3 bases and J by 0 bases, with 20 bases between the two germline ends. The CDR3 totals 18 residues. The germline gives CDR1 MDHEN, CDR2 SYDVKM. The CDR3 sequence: CASSFKGGPMFMNTEAFF. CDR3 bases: TGTGCCAGCAGTTTTAAGGGGGGCCCGATGTTTATGAACACTGAAGCTTTCTTT.

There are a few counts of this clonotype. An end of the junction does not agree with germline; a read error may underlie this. CDR3 nucleotides: TGTGCTAGCAGCTTAGCGTTACCGGGACAGGGGATTGAGCAGTTCTTC. Translating it yields CASSLALPGQGIEQFF. The chain recombines TRBV7-7 with TRBJ2-1; 10 nucleotides match TRBD1. The germline CDR1 and CDR2 sequences are SSHAT and FNYEAQ (reference sequence). The CDR3 spans 16 residues. Combining the CDR3 with reference TRBV7-7 and TRBJ2-1 gives the whole variable domain GAGVSQSPRYKVTKRGQDVTLRCDPISSHATLYWYQQALGQGPEFLTYFNYEAQPDKSGLPSDRFSAERPEGSISTLTIQRTEQRDSAMYRCASSLALPGQGIEQFFGPGTRLTVL.

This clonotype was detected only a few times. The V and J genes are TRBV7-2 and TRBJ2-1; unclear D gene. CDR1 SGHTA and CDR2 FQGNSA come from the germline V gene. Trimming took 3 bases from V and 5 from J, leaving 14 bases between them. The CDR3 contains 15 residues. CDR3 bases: TGTGCCAGCAGCTTCGCTGGCGGAGTCCACAATGAGCAGTTCTTC. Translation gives CASSFAGGVHNEQFF.

The CDR3 region has the DNA TGTGCCAGCAGCTTAGTCCCCGACAGGGTGGGACAGCCCCAGCATTTT. This encodes CASSLVPDRVGQPQHF. J is TRBJ1-5 and V is TRBV7-2; 7 bases align to TRBD1. Germline assignment: CDR1 SGHTA and CDR2 FQGNSA. The CDR3 sequence is 16 residues long. V was pared by 1 base and J by 7 bases, with 10 bases of the junction left unmatched.

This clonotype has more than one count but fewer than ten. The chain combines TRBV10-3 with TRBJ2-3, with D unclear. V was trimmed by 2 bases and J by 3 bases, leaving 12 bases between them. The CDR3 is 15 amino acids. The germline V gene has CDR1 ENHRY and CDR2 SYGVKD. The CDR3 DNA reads TGTGCCATCAGTGAGCGGCCGATTGAGACAGATACGCAGTATTTT. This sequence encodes CAISERPIETDTQYF.

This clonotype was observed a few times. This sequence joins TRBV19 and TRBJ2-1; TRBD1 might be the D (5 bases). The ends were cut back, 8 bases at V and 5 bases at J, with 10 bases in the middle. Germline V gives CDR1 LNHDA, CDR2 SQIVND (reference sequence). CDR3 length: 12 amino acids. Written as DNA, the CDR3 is TGTGCCAGTCAGGGCAGCAACAATGAGCAGTTCTTC. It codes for CASQGSNNEQFF.

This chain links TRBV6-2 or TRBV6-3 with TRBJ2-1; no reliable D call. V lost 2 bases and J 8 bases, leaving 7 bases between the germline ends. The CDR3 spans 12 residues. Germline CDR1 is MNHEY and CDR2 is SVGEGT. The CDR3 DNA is TGTGCCAGCAGTTACAGGGTTGATGAGCAGTTCTTC. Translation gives CASSYRVDEQFF.

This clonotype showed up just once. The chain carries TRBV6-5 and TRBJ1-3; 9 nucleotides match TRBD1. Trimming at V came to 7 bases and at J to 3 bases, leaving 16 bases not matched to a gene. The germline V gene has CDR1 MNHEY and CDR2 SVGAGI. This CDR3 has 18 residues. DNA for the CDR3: TGTGCCAGCACGCGGGGACAGGGTTTTTTGGGCTTTGGAAACACCATATATTTT. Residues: CASTRGQGFLGFGNTIYF.